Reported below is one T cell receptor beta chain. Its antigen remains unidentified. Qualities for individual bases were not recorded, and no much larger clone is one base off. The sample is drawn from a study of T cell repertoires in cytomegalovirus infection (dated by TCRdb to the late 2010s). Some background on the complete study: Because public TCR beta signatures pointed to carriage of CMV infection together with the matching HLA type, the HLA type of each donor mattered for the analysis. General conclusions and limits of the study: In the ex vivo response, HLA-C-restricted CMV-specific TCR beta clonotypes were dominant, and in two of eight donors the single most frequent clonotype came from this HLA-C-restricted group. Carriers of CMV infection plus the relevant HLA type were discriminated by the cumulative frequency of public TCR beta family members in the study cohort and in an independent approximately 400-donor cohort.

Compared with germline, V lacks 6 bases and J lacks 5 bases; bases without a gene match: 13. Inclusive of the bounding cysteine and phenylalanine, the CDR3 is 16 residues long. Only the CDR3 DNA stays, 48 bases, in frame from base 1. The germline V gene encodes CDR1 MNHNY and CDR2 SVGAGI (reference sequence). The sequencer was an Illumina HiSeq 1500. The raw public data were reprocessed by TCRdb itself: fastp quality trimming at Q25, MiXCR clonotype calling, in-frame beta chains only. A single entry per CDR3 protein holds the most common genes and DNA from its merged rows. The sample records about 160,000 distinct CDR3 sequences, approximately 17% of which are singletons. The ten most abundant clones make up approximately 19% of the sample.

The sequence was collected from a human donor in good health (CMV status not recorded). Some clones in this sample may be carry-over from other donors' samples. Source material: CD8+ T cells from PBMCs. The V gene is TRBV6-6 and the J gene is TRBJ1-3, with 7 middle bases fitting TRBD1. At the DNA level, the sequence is TGTGCCAGCAGCGGGCCTTGGGGGGACAGCCGAAACACCATATATTTT. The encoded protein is CASSGPWGDSRNTIYF.